This T cell receptor beta chain was obtained from a study of response to subunit inactivated influenza vaccine. Broader study findings: The study's authors posited that every seasonal influenza vaccination enlists few new T cells.

The CDR3 is made up of 14 amino acids. The V end was cut by 5 bases, the J end by 0 bases, with 8 bases between. The germline V gene has CDR1 SEHNR and CDR2 FQNEAQ (reference sequence). This clonotype was found a few times. Its target is not known. MiXCR, run by TCRdb on the RT-PCR reads, gives a single entry per CDR3 protein. The sample lists fewer than 750,000 distinct CDR3 sequences; 12% to 15% were seen once. The specimen comprised PBMCs from blood, sampled less than 13 days after vaccination. The receptor was derived from a man aged 50 to 60 who received an inactivated influenza vaccine. The V gene is TRBV7-9, the J gene TRBJ2-4, with D possibly TRBD1 on 5 matching bases. The CDR3 DNA reads as TGTGCCAGCAGCCAAGACAGAGCCAAAAACATTCAGTACTTC. This sequence encodes CASSQDRAKNIQYF.